These T cell receptor beta chains were read from a single sample in a study of T cells in Graves' hyperthyroidism and ophthalmopathy. TCRdb reprocessed the multiplex PCR reads via MiXCR and lists one record per CDR3 protein. The repertoire holds some 560,000 distinct CDR3 sequences, more than 15% seen once, with about 7% in the top ten. What was sequenced was blood. Source of these receptors: a woman under 40 with Graves' hyperthyroidism. Each CDR3 is given with its conserved first and last residue. Each record gives: V gene, J gene, clone size, D gene, CDR3 length, CDR3 DNA, CDR3 protein. The D gene is left open where the match is weak. Size is stated for part of the rows, as once, few or many counts, or as a class when the clone is expanded.

>TRBV2|TRBJ1-2|NA|TRBD1|14
TGTGCCAGTGACAGGGGGGGACCTAACTATGGCTACACCTTC
CASDRGGPNYGYTF
>TRBV6-2/TRBV6-3|TRBJ2-1|NA|TRBD2|15
TGTGCCAGCACCATGACTAGCTTCTTATTCAATGAGCAGTTCTTC
CASTMTSFLFNEQFF
>TRBV7-2|TRBJ2-1|once|NA|17
TGTGCCAGCAGCTCCTCCCGGGGGCAGGGCCAATACAATGAGCAGTTCTTC
CASSSSRGQGQYNEQFF
>TRBV4-1|TRBJ1-1|many|TRBD1|17
TGCGCCAGCAGCCAGTCCCGGGACAGGGATCGGGGCACTGAAGCTTTCTTT
CASSQSRDRDRGTEAFF
>TRBV7-9|TRBJ1-1|many|NA|11
TGTGCCAGCAGCTCCCCGGTGGGGGCTTTCTTT
CASSSPVGAFF
>TRBV12-3/TRBV12-4|TRBJ2-4|many|TRBD2|15
TGTGCCAGCAGTGGGACTAGCTTCCAGTTAGCGCTTCAGTACTTC
CASSGTSFQLALQYF
>TRBV11-2|TRBJ2-5|many|TRBD2|13
TGTGCCAGCAGCTCCCGGACTAGCGAGACCCAGTACTTC
CASSSRTSETQYF
>TRBV29-1|TRBJ2-7|many|NA|13
TGCAGCGTTGAAGAGGCCCACTCCTACGAGCAGTACTTC
CSVEEAHSYEQYF
>TRBV28|TRBJ1-4|NA|NA|15
TGTGCCAGCAGTTTTTTAGGAGGGGGAAGTGAAAAACTGTTTTTT
CASSFLGGGSEKLFF
>TRBV28|TRBJ2-7|many|NA|14
TGTGCCAGCAGTTCAACCAGGGGATTCTACGAGCAGTACTTC
CASSSTRGFYEQYF
>TRBV15|TRBJ2-2|few|TRBD1|15
TGTGCCACCAACGAGGGACAGTCTAACACCGGGGAGCTGTTTTTT
CATNEGQSNTGELFF
>TRBV5-1|TRBJ1-4|many|NA|15
TGCGCCAGCAGCTTGTGGGCGGCAACTAATGAAAAACTGTTTTTT
CASSLWAATNEKLFF
>TRBV25-1|TRBJ1-1|NA|TRBD1|14
TGTGCCAGCAGTCCTACGGACAGGGTCACTGAAGCTTTCTTT
CASSPTDRVTEAFF
>TRBV11-2|TRBJ1-6|many|NA|14
TGTGCCAGCAGCTTAGGGATACAGGTTTCACCCCTCCACTTT
CASSLGIQVSPLHF
>TRBV2|TRBJ2-1|many|TRBD2|16
TGTGCCAGCAGCTCCCAAGCGGGAGAGTGGTACAATGAGCAGTTCTTC
CASSSQAGEWYNEQFF
>TRBV4-1|TRBJ2-1|many|NA|16
TGCGCCAGCAGCCAAATCGTGGGCCGGCCGTACAATGAGCAGTTCTTC
CASSQIVGRPYNEQFF
>TRBV4-1|TRBJ2-3|few|NA|14
TGCGCCAGCAGCCAGGACGGATTCACAGATACGCAGTATTTT
CASSQDGFTDTQYF
>TRBV30|TRBJ2-1|many|TRBD1|15
TGTGCCTGGAGTCGAAGTCGACAGGGGTGGGATGAGCAGTTCTTC
CAWSRSRQGWDEQFF
>TRBV12-3/TRBV12-4|TRBJ2-7|many|NA|22
TGTGCCAGCAGTCCCGAGGGTGTGGGTCTAGCACAGAGGAGGCGGGCCGGGAACGAGCAGTACTTC
CASSPEGVGLAQRRRAGNEQYF
>TRBV10-3|TRBJ1-5|many|TRBD1|14
TGTGCCATCCAGGAACAGGGGGACAATCAGCCCCAGCATTTT
CAIQEQGDNQPQHF
>TRBV30|TRBJ1-2|many|NA|13
TGTGCCTGGAGGGCCCGGGACAATATAGGCTACACCTTC
CAWRARDNIGYTF
>TRBV11-2|TRBJ1-6|many|NA|16
TGTGCCAGCAGCTTAGGGCCGGGGTCCTATAATTCACCCCTCCACTTT
CASSLGPGSYNSPLHF
>TRBV6-5|TRBJ2-7|few|NA|16
TGTGCCAGCAGTTACTCGAGTAGTGTCGAAACCTACGAGCAGTACTTC
CASSYSSSVETYEQYF
>TRBV3-1|TRBJ2-7|many|TRBD1|15
TGTGCCAGCAGCCATCCCGGGACAGGGGACTACGAGCAGTACTTC
CASSHPGTGDYEQYF
>TRBV28|TRBJ1-1|many|NA|13
TGTGCCAGCAGTTTAAACTGGAACACTGAAGCTTTCTTT
CASSLNWNTEAFF
>TRBV18|TRBJ2-7|NA|TRBD1|15
TGTGCCAGCTCACCACGGGACAGGTCCTCCTACAAGCAGTACTTC
CASSPRDRSSYKQYF
>TRBV2|TRBJ2-7|many|TRBD2|15
TGTGCCAGCAACTCACTAGCGGGAGATAGTTACGAGCAGTACTTC
CASNSLAGDSYEQYF
>TRBV25-1|TRBJ2-2|NA|NA|14
TGTGCCAGCAACCGCCAGGGCGGCACCGGGGAGCTGTTTTTT
CASNRQGGTGELFF
>TRBV10-2|TRBJ1-1|many|NA|13
TGCGCCAGCAGTGGGGGGGCGGCCACTGAAGCTTTCTTT
CASSGGAATEAFF
>TRBV11-2|TRBJ1-1|many|TRBD1|13
TGTGCCAGCAGCTTAGATAGGGGACAGGAAGCTTTCTTT
CASSLDRGQEAFF
>TRBV12-3/TRBV12-4|TRBJ1-1|many|NA|14
TGTGCCAGCAGTCCCACGGTTCTGAACACTGAAGCTTTCTTT
CASSPTVLNTEAFF
>TRBV7-2|TRBJ2-7|many|NA|14
TGTGCCAGCAGCTTACGAGGAAACCAATACGAGCAGTACTTC
CASSLRGNQYEQYF
>TRBV5-6|TRBJ1-2|NA|NA|14
TGTGCCAGCAACTCGTGGGAGGGGTCTGGCGGCTACACCTTC
CASNSWEGSGGYTF